This T cell receptor (beta chain) is drawn from a study of Ad26.COV2.S vaccination and SARS-CoV-2 variants. About the study: Once or twice, 56 days apart, Ad26.COV2.S was delivered intramuscularly.

The treatment: about 20 received Ad26.COV2.S at low or high dose, single or two shots; 5 received placebo; per-sample allocation not given. Vaccine and placebo recipients were sampled on day 63 after the first injection. This adult donor, from Boston, was 18-55 years old. Germline V lookup: CDR1 SGHTA, CDR2 FQGNSA. CDR3 length equals 14 residues. Trimming shortened V by 1 base and J by 1 base, and 7 bases separated the two germline ends. This clone was seen a few times. Clones were read by immunoSEQ multiplex PCR, and TCRdb kept only the in-frame ones, dropping some. This sample carries around 320,000 clones, about 86% of them seen once, and the ten largest clones take roughly 1.9%.

The source is a person between 18 and 60 years old who received the Ad26.COV2.S COVID-19 vaccine or a placebo. The genes are TRBV7-2 and TRBJ1-2; D gene ambiguous. The sequenced sample was peripheral blood, obtained in a trial of Ad26.COV2.S vaccine versus placebo. The CDR3 sequence: CASSLGSVNYGYTF. The CDR3 DNA reads as TGTGCCAGCAGCTTAGGCAGTGTTAACTATGGCTACACCTTC.